What follows are 6 T cell receptor beta chains derived from one specimen sequenced in a study of T cells after posttransplantation cyclophosphamide. Cyclophosphamide on days +3 and +4 followed busulfan-fludarabine conditioning and a marrow graft. Sequencing used immunoSEQ multiplex PCR; TCRdb keeps in-frame clones, though not all of them. Found here are roughly 42,000 clones, about nine tenths of them singletons; the top ten hold under 2.5%. The sample was PBMCs, taken about 64 days after allogeneic stem cell transplant with posttransplant cyclophosphamide. The receptors were sampled from a male patient aged 60-70 years who received an allogeneic stem cell transplant from a related donor and was CMV-positive. The graft donor may be the source of some T cells.

V gene TRBV7-2 combines with J gene TRBJ2-5, with D unclear. The CDR3 contains 14 residues. In germline, CDR1 is SGHTA, CDR2 FQGNSA. The V and J ends lost 0 bases and 5 bases respectively, with 10 bases between them. As DNA, the CDR3 is TGTGCCAGCAGCTTAGCCTTAGTATGGGAGACCCAGTACTTC. Encoded protein: CASSLALVWETQYF.

The chain is built from TRBV27 and TRBJ2-1; TRBD1 agrees at 7 bases. The V segment lost 3 bases and the J segment 5 bases; nucleotides outside the gene matches: 4. CDR1 and CDR2 (germline): MNHEY, SMNVEV (reference sequence). The CDR3 loop spans 14 amino acids. Here the CDR3 DNA reads TGTGCCAGCAGTTTGAGGGGGCAGAACAATGAGCAGTTCTTC. Translated, it gives CASSLRGQNNEQFF.

This clone was seen a handful of times. The chain is built from TRBV6-6 and TRBJ1-2; TRBD1 might be the D (6 bases). The germline gives CDR1 MNHNY, CDR2 SVGAGI (reference sequence). V was shortened by 8 bases and J by 3 bases, with 13 bases between the two germline ends. This CDR3 spans 13 amino acids. The CDR3 nucleotides are TGTGCCAGCCGGGAAGGGGGAGACTATGGCTACACCTTC. It specifies CASREGGDYGYTF.

The gene calls are TRBV7-2 and TRBJ1-1, with D unclear. Trimming took 2 bases from V and 0 from J, leaving 10 bases between them. This CDR3 is built from 15 residues. Germline V lookup: CDR1 SGHTA, CDR2 FQGNSA. The CDR3 sequence is CASSLPTSLNTEAFF. In nucleotides, the CDR3 is TGTGCCAGCAGCTTACCGACAAGTTTGAACACTGAAGCTTTCTTT.

The chain uses TRBV6-6 and TRBJ1-1; perhaps TRBD1 as D (6 bases). The germline gives CDR1 MNHNY, CDR2 SVGAGI (reference sequence). The CDR3 covers 15 residues. With 6 bases removed from V and 0 bases from J, the gap between germline ends came to 14 bases. Here the CDR3 reads CASRNQQGMNTEAFF. As DNA, the CDR3 is TGTGCCAGCAGGAACCAACAGGGTATGAACACTGAAGCTTTCTTT.

The chain has TRBV30 and TRBJ1-1, with 7 bases fitting TRBD1. With V trimmed by 4 bases and J by 10 bases, 12 bases remained unmatched. Germline V gene sequence: CDR1 GTSNPN, CDR2 SVGIG (reference sequence). This CDR3 is 13 amino acids long. The DNA for the CDR3 is TGTGCCTGGATCAAAGGGGGCGCGAGGTTAGCTTTCTTT. Protein sequence: CAWIKGGARLAFF. Full variable domain (rest looked up from reference TRBV30 and TRBJ1-1): SQTIHQWPATLVQPVGSPLSLECTVEGTSNPNLYWYRQAAGRGLQLLFYSVGIGQISSEVPQNLSASRPQDRQFILSSKKLLLSDSGFYLCAWIKGGARLAFFGQGTRLTVV.